This paragraph reports one T cell receptor (beta chain). Assay used: immunoSEQ multiplex PCR; TCRdb lists only in-frame clones, some missing. The sample has a few hundred thousand clones; 80% to 90% are singletons. Trimming pared 3 bases from V and 7 bases from J, leaving 15 bases between. From germline, CDR1 is MDHEN and CDR2 SYDVKM. CDR3 size: 14 residues. These data come from a study of blood T cell repertoires in COVID-19. Study-wide background: From T cells, B-cell-depleted T cells, or PBMCs came the material, which was cDNA or gDNA.

The age range of participants was 18 to 89 years, with residence in about two dozen US areas. Participants reported their clinical history, and cohort assignment relied on those reports. The sample was PBMCs or T cells enriched from blood (not recorded which). This clonotype was obtained from a woman between 25 and 40 years old who had recovered from COVID-19. The J gene is TRBJ1-2, the V gene TRBV28; possibly TRBD1 for D (6 bases). CDR3 bases: TGTGCCAGCAGTTTGTTTGGGGGGGCGCGTGGCTACACCTTC. This codes for CASSLFGGARGYTF.